The clone carrying this TCR beta chain showed up just once. Looked up from germline, CDR1 is SNHLY and CDR2 is FYNNEI. The CDR3 loop spans 15 amino acids. Trimming removed 4 bases from V and 5 bases from J; junction bases left unmatched: 10. TCRdb's copy holds only in-frame clones and misses some; the assay was immunoSEQ multiplex PCR. The table includes some 70,000 clones, about four fifths detected once. The data belong to a study of blood T cell repertoires in COVID-19. Overall study context: COVID-19 samples collected from the United States, Italy and Spain covered acute and convalescent phases.

The specimen was peripheral blood. The chain is built from TRBV2 and TRBJ2-5; 7 bases agree with TRBD2. The source of this sequence is a woman between 70 and 85 years old with acute or convalescent COVID-19. CDR3: CASSVRVGGVETQYF. DNA for the CDR3: TGTGCCAGCAGTGTCAGGGTTGGGGGGGTGGAGACCCAGTACTTC.